This T cell receptor (beta chain) is drawn from a study of shared clonotypes between healthy human individuals. About the study: CD4 naive cells filled three plates per donor, CD4 memory three, CD8 naive two and CD8 memory one. Study-wide points: A limitation of the genetic and exposure-history diversity represented arose from few donors.

CD8 memory comprised CD45RO+ plus CCR7-negative CD45RA+ TemRA cells. About this clone: What it binds is unknown.

Using immunoSEQ multiplex PCR, the repertoire was profiled, and TCRdb retains in-frame clones only, with some absent. The sample has around 100,000 clones, less than 75% seen once. The CDR3 is 19 amino acids. The junction had 17 bases not matched to a gene; V was cut back by 4 bases and J by 3 bases. Germline-derived CDR1 and CDR2 are LNHDA and SQIVND (reference sequence). The sample consisted of memory CD8+ T cells sorted from blood. Subset denoted: CD45RO+ cells pooled with CCR7-negative TemRA cells. This TCR was sampled from a woman aged 25-40 years in good health. The chain carries TRBV19 and TRBJ2-7, with 11 bases lining up with TRBD1. CDR3 sequence: CASSRIPALDRGRNYEQYF. In DNA, the CDR3 is TGTGCCAGTAGTAGAATACCGGCGCTGGACAGGGGGCGTAACTACGAGCAGTACTTC.